Included here is one T cell receptor (beta chain) sequence, with context. The sample originates from a study of blood T cell repertoires in COVID-19. Study-level background: Sites in the United States, Italy and Spain provided acute and convalescent COVID-19 samples.

Germline-derived CDR1 and CDR2 are SNHLY and FYNNEI. J lost 9 bases, V lost 7 bases, and 12 bases had no gene match. This CDR3 comprises 14 residues. Authors' analysis steps: It was from reference gene primer amplification that nucleated cell counts were estimated. Sequencing used immunoSEQ multiplex PCR; TCRdb keeps in-frame clones, though not all of them. D and trimming were read from the DNA, whereas the V and J calls and clone size are those reported in that table. The sample lists over 55,000 clones, 90% to 95% occurring once. The chain joins TRBV2 to TRBJ2-1; TRBD2 aligns across 7 bases. The source is a human donor in a cohort sampled during active COVID-19. The material sequenced was peripheral blood. CDR3 amino acids: CASKGWGGEVEQFF. The CDR3 nucleotides read TGTGCCAGCAAGGGCTGGGGGGGAGAGGTTGAGCAGTTCTTC. The complete variable domain, with remaining parts taken from reference TRBV2 and TRBJ2-1, reads EPEVTQTPSHQVTQMGQEVILRCVPISNHLYFYWYRQILGQKVEFLVSFYNNEISEKSEIFDDQFSVERPDGSNFTLKIRSTKLEDSAMYFCASKGWGGEVEQFFGPGTRLTVL.